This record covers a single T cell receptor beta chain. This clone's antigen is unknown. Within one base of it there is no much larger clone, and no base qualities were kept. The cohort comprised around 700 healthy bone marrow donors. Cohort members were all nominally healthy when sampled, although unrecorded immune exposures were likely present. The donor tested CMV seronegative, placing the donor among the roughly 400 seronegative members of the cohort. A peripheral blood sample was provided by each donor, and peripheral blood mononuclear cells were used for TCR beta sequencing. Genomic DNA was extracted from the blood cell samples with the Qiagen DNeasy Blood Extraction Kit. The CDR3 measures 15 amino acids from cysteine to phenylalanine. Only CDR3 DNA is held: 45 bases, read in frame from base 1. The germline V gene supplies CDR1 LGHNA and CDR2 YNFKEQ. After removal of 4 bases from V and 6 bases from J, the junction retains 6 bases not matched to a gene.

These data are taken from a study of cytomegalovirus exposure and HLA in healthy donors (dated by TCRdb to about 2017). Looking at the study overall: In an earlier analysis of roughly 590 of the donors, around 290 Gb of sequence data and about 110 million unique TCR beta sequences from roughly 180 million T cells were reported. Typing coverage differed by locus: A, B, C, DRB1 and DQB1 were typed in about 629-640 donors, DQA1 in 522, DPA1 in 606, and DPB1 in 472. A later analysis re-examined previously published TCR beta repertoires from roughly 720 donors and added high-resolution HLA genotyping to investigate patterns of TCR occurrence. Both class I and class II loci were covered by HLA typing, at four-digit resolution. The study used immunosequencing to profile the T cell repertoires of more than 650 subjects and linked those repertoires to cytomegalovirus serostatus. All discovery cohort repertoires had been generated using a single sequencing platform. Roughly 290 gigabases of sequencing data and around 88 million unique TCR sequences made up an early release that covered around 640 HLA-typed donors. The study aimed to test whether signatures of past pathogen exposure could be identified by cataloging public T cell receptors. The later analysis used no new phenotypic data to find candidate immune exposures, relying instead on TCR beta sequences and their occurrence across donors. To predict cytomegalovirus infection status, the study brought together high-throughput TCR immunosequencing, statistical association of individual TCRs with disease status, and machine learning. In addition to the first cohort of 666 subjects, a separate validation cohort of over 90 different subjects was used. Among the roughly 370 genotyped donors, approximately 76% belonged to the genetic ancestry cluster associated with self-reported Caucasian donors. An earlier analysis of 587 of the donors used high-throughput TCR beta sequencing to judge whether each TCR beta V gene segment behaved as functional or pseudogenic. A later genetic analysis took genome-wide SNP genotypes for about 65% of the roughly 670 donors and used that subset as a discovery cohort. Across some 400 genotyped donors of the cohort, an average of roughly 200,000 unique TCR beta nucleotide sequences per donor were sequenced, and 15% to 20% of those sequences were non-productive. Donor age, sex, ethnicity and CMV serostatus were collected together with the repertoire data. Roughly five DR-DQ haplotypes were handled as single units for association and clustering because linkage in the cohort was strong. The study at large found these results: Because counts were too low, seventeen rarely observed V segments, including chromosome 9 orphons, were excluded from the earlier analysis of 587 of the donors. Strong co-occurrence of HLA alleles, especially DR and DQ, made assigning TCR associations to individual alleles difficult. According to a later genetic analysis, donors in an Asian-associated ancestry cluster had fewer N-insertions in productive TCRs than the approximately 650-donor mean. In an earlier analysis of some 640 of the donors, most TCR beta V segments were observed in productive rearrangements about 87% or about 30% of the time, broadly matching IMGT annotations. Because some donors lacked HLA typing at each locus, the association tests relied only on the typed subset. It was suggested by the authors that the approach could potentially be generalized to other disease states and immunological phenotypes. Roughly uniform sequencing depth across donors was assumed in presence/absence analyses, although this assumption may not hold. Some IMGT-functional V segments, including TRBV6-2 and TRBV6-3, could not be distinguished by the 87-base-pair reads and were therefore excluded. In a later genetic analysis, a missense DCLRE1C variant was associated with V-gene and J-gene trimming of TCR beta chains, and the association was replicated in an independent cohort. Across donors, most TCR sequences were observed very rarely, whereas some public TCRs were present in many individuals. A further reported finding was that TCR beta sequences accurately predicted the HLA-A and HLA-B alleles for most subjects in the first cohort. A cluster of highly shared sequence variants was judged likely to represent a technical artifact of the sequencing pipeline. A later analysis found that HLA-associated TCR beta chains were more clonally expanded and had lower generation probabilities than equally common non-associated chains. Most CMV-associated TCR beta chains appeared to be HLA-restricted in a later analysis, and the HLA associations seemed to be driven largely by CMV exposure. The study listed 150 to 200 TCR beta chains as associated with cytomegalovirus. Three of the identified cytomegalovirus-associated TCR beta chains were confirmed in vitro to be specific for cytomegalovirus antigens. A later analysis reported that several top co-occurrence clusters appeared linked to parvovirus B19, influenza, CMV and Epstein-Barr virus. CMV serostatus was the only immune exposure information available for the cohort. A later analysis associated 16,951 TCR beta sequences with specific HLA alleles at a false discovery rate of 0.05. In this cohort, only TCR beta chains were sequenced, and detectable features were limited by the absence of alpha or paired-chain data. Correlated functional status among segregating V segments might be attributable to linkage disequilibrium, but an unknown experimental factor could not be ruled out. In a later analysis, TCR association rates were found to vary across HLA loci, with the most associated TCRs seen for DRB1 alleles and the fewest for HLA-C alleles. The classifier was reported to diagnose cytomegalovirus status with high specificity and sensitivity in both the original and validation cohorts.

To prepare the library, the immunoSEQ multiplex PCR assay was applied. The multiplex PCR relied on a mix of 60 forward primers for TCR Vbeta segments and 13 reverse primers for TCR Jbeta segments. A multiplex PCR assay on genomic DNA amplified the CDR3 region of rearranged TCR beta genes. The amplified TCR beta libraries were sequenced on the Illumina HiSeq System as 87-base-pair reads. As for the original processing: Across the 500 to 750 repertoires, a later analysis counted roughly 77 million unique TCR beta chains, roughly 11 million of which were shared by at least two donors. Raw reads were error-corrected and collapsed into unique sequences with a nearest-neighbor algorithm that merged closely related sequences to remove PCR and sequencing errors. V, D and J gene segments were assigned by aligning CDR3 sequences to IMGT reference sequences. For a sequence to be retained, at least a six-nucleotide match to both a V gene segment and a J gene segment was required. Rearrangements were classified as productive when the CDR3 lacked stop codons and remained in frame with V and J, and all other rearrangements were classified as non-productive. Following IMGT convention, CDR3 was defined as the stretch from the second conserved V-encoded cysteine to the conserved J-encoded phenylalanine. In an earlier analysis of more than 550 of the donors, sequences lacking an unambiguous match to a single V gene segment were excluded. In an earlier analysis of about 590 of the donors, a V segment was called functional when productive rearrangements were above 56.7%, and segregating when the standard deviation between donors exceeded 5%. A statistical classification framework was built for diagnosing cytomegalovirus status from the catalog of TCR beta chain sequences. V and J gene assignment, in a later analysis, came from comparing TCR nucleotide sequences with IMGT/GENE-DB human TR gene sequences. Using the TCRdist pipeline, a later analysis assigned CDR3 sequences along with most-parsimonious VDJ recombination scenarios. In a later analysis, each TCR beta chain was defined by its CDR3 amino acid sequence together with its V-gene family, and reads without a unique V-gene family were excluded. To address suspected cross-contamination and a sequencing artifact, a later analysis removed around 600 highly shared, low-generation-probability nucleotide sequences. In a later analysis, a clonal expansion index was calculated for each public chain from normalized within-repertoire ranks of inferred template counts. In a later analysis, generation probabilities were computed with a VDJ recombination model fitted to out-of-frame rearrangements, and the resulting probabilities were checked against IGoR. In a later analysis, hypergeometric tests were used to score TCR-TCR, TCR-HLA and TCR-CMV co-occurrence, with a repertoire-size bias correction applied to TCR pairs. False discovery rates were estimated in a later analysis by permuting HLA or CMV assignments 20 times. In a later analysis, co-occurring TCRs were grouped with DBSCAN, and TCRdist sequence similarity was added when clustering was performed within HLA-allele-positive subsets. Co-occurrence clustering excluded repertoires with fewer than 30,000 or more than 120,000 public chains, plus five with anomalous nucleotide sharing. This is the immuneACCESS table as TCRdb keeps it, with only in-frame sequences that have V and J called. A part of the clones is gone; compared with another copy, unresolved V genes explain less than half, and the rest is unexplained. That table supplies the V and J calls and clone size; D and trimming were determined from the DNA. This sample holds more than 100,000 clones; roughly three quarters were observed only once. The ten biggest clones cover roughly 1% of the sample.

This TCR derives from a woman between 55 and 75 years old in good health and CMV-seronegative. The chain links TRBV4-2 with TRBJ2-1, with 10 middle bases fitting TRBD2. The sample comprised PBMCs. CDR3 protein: CASSLGASGSNEQFF. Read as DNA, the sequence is TGTGCCAGCAGCCTAGGGGCTAGCGGGAGCAATGAGCAGTTCTTC.